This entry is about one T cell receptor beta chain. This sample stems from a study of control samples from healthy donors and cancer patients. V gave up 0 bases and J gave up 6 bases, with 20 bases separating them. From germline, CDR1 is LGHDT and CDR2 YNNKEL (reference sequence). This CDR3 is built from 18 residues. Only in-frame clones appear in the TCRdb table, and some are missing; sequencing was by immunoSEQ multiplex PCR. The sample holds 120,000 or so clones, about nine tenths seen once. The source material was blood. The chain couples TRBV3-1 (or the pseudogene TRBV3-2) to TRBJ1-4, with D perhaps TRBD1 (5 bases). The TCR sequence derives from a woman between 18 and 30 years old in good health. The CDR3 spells CASSQEFYMGLGDEKLFF. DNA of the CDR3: TGTGCCAGCAGCCAAGAATTTTACATGGGGCTAGGAGATGAAAAACTGTTTTTT.